This T cell receptor (beta chain) is drawn from a study of cytomegalovirus exposure and HLA in healthy donors. Findings of the study overall: Earlier analysis looked at TCR beta V segments, and most were productive about 90% or about 30% of the time.

The V end lost 3 bases, the J end lost 1 base, and 16 bases lay between the germline ends. Germline CDR1 is KGHSH and CDR2 is LQKENI. The CDR3 runs to 17 residues. Concerning this clone itself: Its antigen is still unknown.

The PCR was carried out with 60 Vbeta primers and 13 Jbeta primers. This table comes from immunoSEQ multiplex PCR, and its TCRdb copy is limited to in-frame clones, with some not included. The sample lists 150,000 to 200,000 clones; around 80% were seen once. The receptor's source is a man aged 18 to 30 in good health and CMV-seropositive. J is TRBJ1-5 and V is TRBV18; weak D call: TRBD1 (5 bases). Sequenced material: PBMCs. The CDR3 nucleotides are TGTGCCAGCTCACCTGGGGGGGGGATTGGAAGCAATCAGCCCCAGCATTTT. Residues: CASSPGGGIGSNQPQHF.